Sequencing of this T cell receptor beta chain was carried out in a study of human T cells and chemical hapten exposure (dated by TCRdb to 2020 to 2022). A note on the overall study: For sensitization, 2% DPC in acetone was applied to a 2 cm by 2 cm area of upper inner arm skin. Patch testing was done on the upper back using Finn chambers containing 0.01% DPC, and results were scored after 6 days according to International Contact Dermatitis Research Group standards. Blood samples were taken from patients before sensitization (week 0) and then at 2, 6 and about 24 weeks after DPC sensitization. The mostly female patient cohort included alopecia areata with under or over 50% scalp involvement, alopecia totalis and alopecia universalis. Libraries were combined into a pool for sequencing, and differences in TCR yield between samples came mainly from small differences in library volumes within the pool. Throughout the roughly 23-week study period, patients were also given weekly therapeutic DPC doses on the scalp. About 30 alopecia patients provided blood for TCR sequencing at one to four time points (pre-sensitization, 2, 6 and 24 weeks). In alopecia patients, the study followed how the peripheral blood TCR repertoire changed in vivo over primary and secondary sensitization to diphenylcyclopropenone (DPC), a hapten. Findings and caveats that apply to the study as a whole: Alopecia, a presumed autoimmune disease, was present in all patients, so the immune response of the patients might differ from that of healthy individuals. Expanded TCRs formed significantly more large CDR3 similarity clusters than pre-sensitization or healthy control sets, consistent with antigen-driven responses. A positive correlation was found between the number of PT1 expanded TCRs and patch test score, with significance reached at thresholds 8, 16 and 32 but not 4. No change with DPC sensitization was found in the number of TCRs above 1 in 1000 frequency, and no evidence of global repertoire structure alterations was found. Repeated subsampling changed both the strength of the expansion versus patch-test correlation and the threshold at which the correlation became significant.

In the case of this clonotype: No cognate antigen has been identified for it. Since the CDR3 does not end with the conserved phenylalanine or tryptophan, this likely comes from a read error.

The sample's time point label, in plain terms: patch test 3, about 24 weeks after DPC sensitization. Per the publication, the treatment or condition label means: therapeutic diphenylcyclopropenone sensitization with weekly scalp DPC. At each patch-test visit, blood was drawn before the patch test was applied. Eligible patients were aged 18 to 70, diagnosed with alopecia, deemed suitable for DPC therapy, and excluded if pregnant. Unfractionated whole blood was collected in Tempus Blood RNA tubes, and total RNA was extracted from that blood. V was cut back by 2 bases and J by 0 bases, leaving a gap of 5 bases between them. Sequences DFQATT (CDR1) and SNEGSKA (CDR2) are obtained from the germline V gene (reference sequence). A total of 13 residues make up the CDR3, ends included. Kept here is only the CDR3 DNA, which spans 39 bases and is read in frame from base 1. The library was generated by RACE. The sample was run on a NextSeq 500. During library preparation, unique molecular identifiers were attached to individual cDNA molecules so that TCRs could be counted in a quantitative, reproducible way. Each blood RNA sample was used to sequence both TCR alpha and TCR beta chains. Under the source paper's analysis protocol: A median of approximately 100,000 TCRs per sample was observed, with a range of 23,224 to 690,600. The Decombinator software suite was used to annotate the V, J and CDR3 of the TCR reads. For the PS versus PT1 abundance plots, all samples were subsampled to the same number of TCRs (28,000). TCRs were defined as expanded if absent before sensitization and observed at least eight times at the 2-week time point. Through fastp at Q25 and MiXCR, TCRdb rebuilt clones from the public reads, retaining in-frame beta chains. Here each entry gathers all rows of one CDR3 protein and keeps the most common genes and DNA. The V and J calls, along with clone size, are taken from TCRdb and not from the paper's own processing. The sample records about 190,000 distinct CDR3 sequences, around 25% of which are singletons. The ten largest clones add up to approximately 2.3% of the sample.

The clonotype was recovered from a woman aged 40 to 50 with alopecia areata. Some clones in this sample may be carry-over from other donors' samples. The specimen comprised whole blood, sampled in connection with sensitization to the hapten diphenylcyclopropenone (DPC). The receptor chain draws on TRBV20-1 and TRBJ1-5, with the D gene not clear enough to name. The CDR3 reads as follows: CSARRDSNQPQHV. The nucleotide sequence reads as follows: TGCAGTGCTAGAAGGGATAGCAATCAGCCCCAGCATGTT.